These 32 T cell receptor beta chains were sequenced from one sample in a study of CXCR4 blockade with PD-1 therapy in pancreatic cancer. Generated by immunoSEQ multiplex PCR, the TCRdb table keeps only in-frame clones and is missing some. The sample shows roughly 18,000 clones, over 60% of them seen only once. Source material: tumor tissue. All receptors come from a human donor with pancreatic ductal adenocarcinoma.

This clone occurred many times. The chain links TRBV9 to TRBJ2-5; maybe TRBD1 (6 bases). Germline loops: CDR1 SGDLS, CDR2 YYNGEE. The V and J ends lost 5 bases and 3 bases respectively, with 11 bases between them. This CDR3 region has 13 residues. In nucleotides, the CDR3 is TGTGCCAGCAGGGACAGCGCGGAAGAGACCCAGTACTTC. This codes for CASRDSAEETQYF.

The gene calls are TRBV6-8 and TRBJ2-7, with TRBD1 matching 9 bases. After removal of 1 base from V and 5 bases from J, the junction contained 6 bases not matched to a gene. This CDR3 contains 15 residues. Germline V gene sequence: CDR1 MNHGY, CDR2 SAAAGT. The DNA for the CDR3 is TGTGCCAGCAGTTACTTACGGACAGGGGCCCACGAGCAGTACTTC. Residues: CASSYLRTGAHEQYF.

The CDR3 nucleotides are TGTGCCAGCAGCCCGGTAAACTCTGGAAACACCATATATTTT. Translation gives CASSPVNSGNTIYF. The rearrangement links TRBV28 to TRBJ1-3; D uncertain. Germline assignment: CDR1 MDHEN and CDR2 SYDVKM. V was trimmed by 6 bases and J by 0 bases, leaving 9 bases between them. The CDR3 length is 14 residues.

Within the sample, this clone is medium-sized. This chain connects TRBV4-1 to TRBJ2-1, with 11 bases matching TRBD2. CDR1 and CDR2 (germline): MGHRA, YSYEKL. J lost 10 bases, V lost 0 bases, and 5 bases had no gene match. The CDR3 runs to 15 residues. CDR3 residues: CASSQELAGGDEQFF. CDR3 DNA: TGCGCCAGCAGCCAAGAGTTAGCGGGAGGGGACGAGCAGTTCTTC.

The genes are TRBV19 and TRBJ2-2; possibly TRBD2 for D (6 bases). This CDR3 region has 18 residues. Trimming removed 6 bases at V and 2 bases at J, with 22 bases between. Germline-derived CDR1 and CDR2 are LNHDA and SQIVND (reference sequence). The CDR3 sequence: CASSTPDWGEINTGELFF. The DNA for the CDR3 is TGTGCCAGTAGCACCCCTGACTGGGGGGAGATAAACACCGGGGAGCTGTTTTTT.

J is TRBJ1-2 and V is TRBV28; possible D gene TRBD1, 5 bases. The V and J ends lost 5 bases and 0 bases respectively, with 13 bases between them. Germline V CDR1 and CDR2: MDHEN, SYDVKM. The CDR3 extends over 15 amino acids. Here the CDR3 reads CASSPRTHANYGYTF. The CDR3 DNA reads TGTGCCAGCAGTCCCCGGACACATGCTAACTATGGCTACACCTTC.

The rearrangement links TRBV19 to TRBJ2-2; no reliable D call. CDR1 is LNHDA, CDR2 SQIVND, per germline (reference sequence). V lost 7 bases, J lost 7 bases, and 16 bases lay in between. The CDR3 is 14 amino acids. The CDR3 DNA reads TGTGCCAGTATAAAGGACCTCGGTATCGGGGAGCTGTTTTTT. It specifies CASIKDLGIGELFF.

The J gene is TRBJ1-2, the V gene TRBV30, with 8 bases identical to TRBD1. The CDR3 totals 14 residues. The V gene's germline CDR1 is GTSNPN and CDR2 SVGIG (reference sequence). Unmatched junction bases numbered 6, after V lost 0 bases and J lost 6 bases. The CDR3 DNA follows: TGTGCCTGGAGTGTACGACAGGGGTTCGATGGCTACACCTTC. The encoded protein is CAWSVRQGFDGYTF.

The genes are TRBV28 and TRBJ2-3; D may correspond to TRBD1 or TRBD2 (6 bases each). V dropped 10 bases and J dropped 3 bases, with 20 bases sitting between them. The germline CDR1 and CDR2 sequences are MDHEN and SYDVKM. This CDR3 comprises 15 residues. Here the CDR3 reads CATTPGGVSTDTQYF. CDR3 DNA: TGTGCCACCACCCCCGGGGGCGTAAGTACAGATACGCAGTATTTT.

The chain employs TRBV9 and TRBJ2-1; TRBD1 matches 7 bases. V lost 0 bases to trimming and J lost 8 bases; unmatched junction nucleotides: 17. CDR1 is SGDLS and CDR2 is YYNGEE in the germline V gene. The CDR3 runs 18 residues. CDR3 nucleotide sequence: TGTGCCAGCAGCGTAGCTTATGGGACAGAAATATCTCAGGATGAGCAGTTCTTC. This sequence encodes CASSVAYGTEISQDEQFF.

As DNA, the CDR3 is TGTGCCACCAGCAGAGGAAACAGGGTCAGGATGAACACTGAAGCTTTCTTT. This sequence encodes CATSRGNRVRMNTEAFF. The chain has TRBV15 and TRBJ1-1; a possible D gene is TRBD1 (6 bases). CDR3 length: 17 residues. Trimming left V 1 base short and J 0 bases short, with 15 bases between. Germline V gene sequence: CDR1 LNHNV, CDR2 YYDKDF (reference sequence).

This rearrangement joins TRBV28 to TRBJ2-2; D not certain. Trimming removed 7 bases from V and 0 bases from J, with 9 bases in between. CDR1 is MDHEN, CDR2 SYDVKM, per germline. This CDR3 region has 14 residues. CDR3 protein: CASTGVPNTGELFF. The CDR3 DNA reads as TGTGCCAGCACGGGCGTACCGAACACCGGGGAGCTGTTTTTT.

The genes are TRBV18 and TRBJ2-1; weak D call: TRBD2 (6 bases). Trimming removed 3 bases at V and 6 bases at J, with 18 bases between. Looked up from germline, CDR1 is KGHSH and CDR2 is LQKENI. CDR3 size: 16 residues. The CDR3 spells CASSPGGARQTNEQFF. In DNA, the CDR3 is TGTGCCAGCTCACCCGGCGGGGCAAGACAGACCAATGAGCAGTTCTTC.

This chain uses TRBV19 with TRBJ2-5, with TRBD2 matching 14 bases. There are 17 residues in the CDR3. V lost 5 bases and J lost 4; bases outside the gene matches: 9. Germline CDR1 LNHDA, CDR2 SQIVND (reference sequence). CDR3 residues: CASSSPGLAGGLETQYF. As DNA, the CDR3 is TGTGCCAGTAGTTCACCCGGACTAGCGGGAGGACTAGAGACCCAGTACTTC. The whole variable domain, filled in from reference TRBV19 and TRBJ2-5, reads DGGITQSPKYLFRKEGQNVTLSCEQNLNHDAMYWYRQDPGQGLRLIYYSQIVNDFQKGDIAEGYSVSREKKESFPLTVTSAQKNPTAFYLCASSSPGLAGGLETQYFGPGTRLLVL.

This sequence joins TRBV18 and TRBJ1-1; 11 bases line up with TRBD1. Germline loops: CDR1 KGHSH, CDR2 LQKENI. V was clipped by 6 bases and J by 3 bases; unmatched bases: 3. The CDR3 runs to 14 residues. The CDR3 DNA is TGTGCCAGCTCGTCGGGACAGGGGGACACTGAAGCTTTCTTT. Translated, it gives CASSSGQGDTEAFF.

As to this clone: The junction differs from germline at one of its ends, possibly a read error. The rearrangement links TRBV5-1 to TRBJ1-4, with 8 bases lining up with TRBD1. CDR3 length: 15 residues. Per the germline V gene, CDR1 is SGHRS and CDR2 is YFSETQ. The CDR3 sequence is CASSLEGTGFEKLFF. CDR3 nucleotides: TGCGCCAGCAGTTTGGAAGGGACAGGTTTTGAAAAACTGTTTTTT. Based on the CDR3 plus reference TRBV5-1 and TRBJ1-4, the full variable domain is KAGVTQTPRYLIKTRGQQVTLSCSPISGHRSVSWYQQTPGQGLQFLFEYFSETQRNKGNFPGRFSGRQFSNSRSEMNVSTLELGDSALYLCASSLEGTGFEKLFFGSGTQLSVL.

This sequence joins TRBV29-1 and TRBJ2-2, with 8 bases matching TRBD2. CDR3 length: 19 amino acids. The germline V gene encodes CDR1 SQVTM and CDR2 ANQGSEA. V trimming: 3 bases; J trimming: 1 base; junction bases outside the gene matches: 16. This chain's CDR3 is CSVDDSGTRGKRNTGELFF. The CDR3 bases are TGCAGCGTTGATGATAGCGGGACAAGGGGTAAAAGGAACACCGGGGAGCTGTTTTTT.

In its sample, this clone was seen once. The chain carries TRBV19 and TRBJ2-3; perhaps TRBD2 as D (6 bases). V was clipped by 6 bases and J by 3 bases, with 16 bases between them. This CDR3 spans 15 amino acids. CDR1 is LNHDA and CDR2 is SQIVND in the germline V gene (reference sequence). The CDR3 protein is CASSPATGVTDTQYF. In DNA form, the CDR3 reads TGTGCCAGTAGCCCCGCAACGGGGGTAACAGATACGCAGTATTTT.

This clone occurred once. This chain uses TRBV28 with TRBJ1-3; D gene ambiguous. V gave up 5 bases and J gave up 5 bases, with 7 bases separating them. CDR1 is MDHEN and CDR2 is SYDVKM in the germline V gene. The CDR3 length is 12 residues. This CDR3 is CASSVRRNTIYF. As DNA, the CDR3 is TGTGCCAGCAGTGTTCGTAGAAACACCATATATTTT. Full variable domain (rest looked up from reference TRBV28 and TRBJ1-3): DVKVTQSSRYLVKRTGEKVFLECVQDMDHENMFWYRQDPGLGLRLIYFSYDVKMKEKGDIPEGYSVSREKKERFSLILESASTNQTSMYLCASSVRRNTIYFGEGSWLTVV.

The genes are TRBV19 and TRBJ2-1, with 7 bases fitting TRBD2. The J segment lost 15 bases and the V segment lost 0 bases, leaving 14 bases of the junction unmatched. The germline CDR1 and CDR2 sequences are LNHDA and SQIVND (reference sequence). This CDR3 contains 15 residues. The CDR3: CASSIDRNPGRAGFF. CDR3 in DNA: TGTGCCAGTAGTATAGATCGGAACCCGGGGAGGGCCGGGTTCTTC.

V and J are TRBV18 and TRBJ1-2; 7 nucleotides align to TRBD1. Trimming took 4 bases from V and 6 from J; bases not matched to a gene: 8. Germline CDR1 KGHSH, CDR2 LQKENI. CDR3 size: 14 residues. CDR3 nucleotide sequence: TGTGCCAGCTCACTCCTCGGGACAGCGGATGGCTACACCTTC. The encoded protein is CASSLLGTADGYTF.

The chain links TRBV18 to TRBJ1-2, with TRBD1 matching 12 bases. Losses at the gene ends were 4 bases for V and 0 bases for J; bases not matched to a gene: 12. The length of the CDR3 is 19 residues. CDR1 is KGHSH, CDR2 LQKENI, per germline. CDR3 amino acids: CASSLIPGTGGEPNYGYTF. CDR3 in DNA: TGTGCCAGCTCACTCATCCCCGGGACAGGGGGCGAACCTAACTATGGCTACACCTTC.

CDR3 amino acids: CASSEGEHYGYTF. CDR3 nucleotide sequence: TGTGCCTCTTCCGAAGGGGAGCACTATGGCTACACCTTC. This chain connects TRBV30 to TRBJ1-2; tentative D call: TRBD1 (5 bases). The CDR3 contains 13 residues. CDR1 is GTSNPN and CDR2 is SVGIG in the germline V gene (reference sequence). V was shortened by 7 bases and J by 3 bases, with 15 bases between the two germline ends.

V is TRBV9 and J is TRBJ2-1; 11 nucleotides agree with TRBD2. The germline gives CDR1 SGDLS, CDR2 YYNGEE. The CDR3 loop spans 17 amino acids. J gave up 3 bases and V 4 bases, and 9 bases lay outside the gene matches. In DNA, the CDR3 is TGTGCCAGCAGCCCCAACTCTCTAGCGGGAGGCTACAATGAGCAGTTCTTC. Residues: CASSPNSLAGGYNEQFF.

Concerning this clone: Relative to the germline gene, one junction end is altered; a read error may explain this. V usage is TRBV19 and J usage is TRBJ2-7, with 7 positions matching TRBD1. In germline, CDR1 is LNHDA, CDR2 SQIVND (reference sequence). The CDR3 is 14 amino acids. The CDR3 is CATTSGTETYKQYF. The CDR3 DNA reads as TGTGCCACTACTTCCGGGACAGAGACCTACAAGCAGTACTTC.

The chain carries TRBV14 and TRBJ2-7; D is perhaps TRBD2 (5 bases). Trimming left V 0 bases short and J 5 bases short, with 14 bases between. This CDR3 spans 15 amino acids. Germline CDR1 and CDR2: SGHDN and FVKESK. CDR3 amino acids: CASSQDLGLAHEQYF. CDR3 DNA: TGTGCCAGCAGCCAAGATCTCGGCCTAGCCCACGAGCAGTACTTC.

This rearrangement joins TRBV19 to TRBJ2-2; unclear D gene. V was shortened by 4 bases and J by 2 bases, with 8 bases between the two germline ends. Germline CDR1 reads LNHDA; CDR2 reads SQIVND (reference sequence). This CDR3 contains 14 residues. The CDR3 sequence: CASSSQTNTGELFF. For the CDR3, the DNA is TGTGCCAGTAGTAGTCAAACAAACACCGGGGAGCTGTTTTTT. Together with reference TRBV19 and TRBJ2-2, the CDR3 gives the full variable domain: DGGITQSPKYLFRKEGQNVTLSCEQNLNHDAMYWYRQDPGQGLRLIYYSQIVNDFQKGDIAEGYSVSREKKESFPLTVTSAQKNPTAFYLCASSSQTNTGELFFGEGSRLTVL.

Sample share makes this clone medium-sized (0.01 to 0.1%). The chain employs TRBV6-8 and TRBJ1-4; TRBD1 agrees at 10 bases. The CDR3 runs to 16 residues. Germline V gene lookup returns CDR1 MNHGY and CDR2 SAAAGT. V lost 5 bases and J lost 8; bases outside the gene matches: 11. As DNA, the CDR3 is TGTGCCAGCAGTGCCTCTGGTGGGACAGGGGAGGAAAAACTGTTTTTT. Translation gives CASSASGGTGEEKLFF.

V is TRBV28 and J is TRBJ2-3, with D unclear. V lost 7 bases, J lost 0 bases, and 14 bases lay in between. Germline CDR1 reads MDHEN; CDR2 reads SYDVKM. CDR3 size: 15 residues. CDR3 nucleotide sequence: TGTGCCAGCAATCCAGATTTCGCTAGCACAGATACGCAGTATTTT. It yields the protein CASNPDFASTDTQYF.

This chain connects TRBV5-1 to TRBJ2-2, with TRBD2 matching over 8 bases. This CDR3 has 15 residues. The germline CDR1 and CDR2 sequences are SGHRS and YFSETQ. Unmatched junction bases numbered 5, after V lost 4 bases and J lost 3 bases. The CDR3, as DNA: TGCGCCAGCAGCATTAGCGGGATTTACACCGGGGAGCTGTTTTTT. Its protein is CASSISGIYTGELFF.

J is TRBJ2-1 and V is TRBV6-8; D gene ambiguous. The V gene lost 6 bases and the J gene lost 3 bases, with 18 bases spanning the gap. Germline values: CDR1 MNHGY, CDR2 SAAAGT. This CDR3 spans 16 amino acids. CDR3: CASSDPRGVSYNEQFF. The CDR3 DNA is TGTGCCAGCAGCGATCCCAGAGGAGTAAGCTACAATGAGCAGTTCTTC.

The rearrangement links TRBV6-7 to TRBJ1-2; no firm D call. TRBV6-7 is an ORF; its function is uncertain. This CDR3 region has 12 residues. With 2 bases removed from V and 3 bases from J, the gap between germline ends came to 4 bases. CDR3 DNA: TGTGCCAGCAGTTACCCGGACTATGGCTACACCTTC. This gives the protein CASSYPDYGYTF.